This T cell receptor beta chain emerged from a study of human T cells and chemical hapten exposure. To note about this clonotype: The antigen is undetermined.

General study results and limits: Compared with pre-sensitization or healthy control sets, expanded TCRs clustered more. No shift was seen in TCRs above 1 in 1000 frequency with DPC sensitization.

In TCRdb, the RACE reads were re-called with MiXCR into one record per CDR3 protein. The sample has about 160,000 distinct CDR3 sequences, roughly 26% seen once; the top ten hold roughly 2%. Time point described: patch test 3, about 24 weeks after DPC sensitization. Described treatment: therapeutic diphenylcyclopropenone sensitization with weekly scalp DPC. The specimen was whole blood, collected in connection with sensitization to the hapten diphenylcyclopropenone (DPC). The TCR sequence derives from a woman younger than 30 with alopecia areata. Some clones in this sample may be carry-over from other donors' samples.

The CDR3 coding sequence is TGCAGTGGATTGACTAGCGGGAGCCAGACCCAGTACTTC. It translates to CSGLTSGSQTQYF. The rearrangement links TRBV20-1 to TRBJ2-5; 12 positions match TRBD2. CDR1 is DFQATT and CDR2 is SNEGSKA in the germline V gene (reference sequence). The V and J ends lost 7 bases and 6 bases, in that order; junction bases with no gene match: 6. The CDR3 spans 13 residues.